The 4 T cell receptor beta chains reported below all come from one sample, sequenced in a study of shared clonotypes between healthy human individuals. Clones were sequenced by immunoSEQ multiplex PCR, and TCRdb holds only the in-frame ones, with some missing. Altogether roughly 2.2 million clones are present, under 95% being singletons, with the ten largest covering approximately 0.39%. The sequencing input was naive CD4+ T cells from PBMCs. Subset meaning: CD45RA+ positively selected. All receptors derive from a young man in good health. Some clones in this sample may be carry-over from other donors' samples.

V is TRBV6-6 and J is TRBJ1-4; weak D call: TRBD1 (6 bases). Trimming pared 6 bases from V and 6 bases from J, leaving 8 bases between. Germline CDR1 and CDR2: MNHNY and SVGAGI (reference sequence). The length of the CDR3 is 12 residues. Written as DNA, the CDR3 is TGTGCCAGCAGGACAGGAGATGAAAAACTGTTTTTT. As protein: CASRTGDEKLFF.

The CDR3 region is CASSVQSSRWSSYEQYF. The CDR3 coding sequence is TGTGCCAGCAGTGTTCAATCTTCGCGTTGGAGCTCCTACGAGCAGTACTTC. The gene calls are TRBV2 and TRBJ2-7; no reliable D call. The CDR3 extends over 17 amino acids. Germline V gives CDR1 SNHLY, CDR2 FYNNEI. V was pared by 4 bases and J by 0 bases, with 19 bases between.

The chain has TRBV6-1 and TRBJ1-1; D unclear. Germline CDR1 reads MNHNS; CDR2 reads SASEGT. V was cut by 9 bases and J by 0 bases, with 11 bases left in between. The CDR3 runs to 13 residues. In DNA, the CDR3 is TGTGCCAGTGGACGGCTCATGAACACTGAAGCTTTCTTT. Protein product: CASGRLMNTEAFF.

The genes are TRBV11-3 and TRBJ2-5; no clear D gene. The ends were cut back, 3 bases at V and 2 bases at J, with 7 bases in the middle. The germline V gene has CDR1 SGHNT and CDR2 YENEEA. This CDR3 has 13 residues. The CDR3 nucleotides are TGTGCCAGCAGCTTCCACAGACAAGAGACCCAGTACTTC. Its translation is CASSFHRQETQYF.